Below are 23 T cell receptor beta chains sequenced from a single sample in a study of blood T cell repertoires in COVID-19 (TCRdb year 2020). Library preparation was by the immunoSEQ multiplex PCR assay. TCRdb holds this immuneACCESS table with in-frame rearrangements only. Some clones are missing; in checked studies, unresolved V genes explain under half, and the rest has no known cause. This sample lists under 500,000 clones; nearly 90% were detected once. The biggest ten clones account for over 1.5% of the sample. The specimen was PBMCs or T cells enriched from blood (not recorded which). These TCRs come from a woman aged 18-29 years with acute COVID-19.

The genes are TRBV7-3 and TRBJ2-5; a possible D gene is TRBD2 (5 bases). V was shortened by 5 bases and J by 5 bases, with 12 bases between the two germline ends. Germline V gives CDR1 SGHTA, CDR2 FQGTGA. CDR3 length: 13 residues. CDR3 loop: CASSPRGGETQYF. DNA for the CDR3: TGTGCCAGCAGCCCTCGAGGCGGGGAGACCCAGTACTTC.

The rearrangement links TRBV6-2 or TRBV6-3 to TRBJ2-7; TRBD1 is a possible D gene (6 bases). The V end lost 5 bases, the J end lost 3 bases, and 17 bases lay between the germline ends. Germline lookup yields CDR1 MNHEY and CDR2 SVGEGT. This CDR3 region has 15 residues. CDR3 region: CASSPIQGSIYEQYF. CDR3 DNA sequence: TGTGCCAGCAGTCCAATACAGGGAAGTATCTACGAGCAGTACTTC.

The chain recombines TRBV28 with TRBJ2-6, with no clear D. The V end was cut by 5 bases, the J end by 0 bases, with 14 bases between. Germline V gene data show CDR1 as MDHEN and CDR2 as SYDVKM. This CDR3 spans 17 amino acids. CDR3 bases: TGTGCCAGCAGTCGCCCCGTAGCCCACTCTGGGGCCAACGTCCTGACTTTC. Translation gives CASSRPVAHSGANVLTF. The complete variable domain, with remaining parts taken from reference TRBV28 and TRBJ2-6, reads DVKVTQSSRYLVKRTGEKVFLECVQDMDHENMFWYRQDPGLGLRLIYFSYDVKMKEKGDIPEGYSVSREKKERFSLILESASTNQTSMYLCASSRPVAHSGANVLTFGAGSRLTVL.

The chain links TRBV20-1 to TRBJ2-1, with a tentative D call TRBD2 (6 bases). The germline gives CDR1 DFQATT, CDR2 SNEGSKA (reference sequence). Trimming stripped 3 bases from V and 7 bases from J, with 10 bases between. The CDR3 is made up of 12 amino acids. In DNA, the CDR3 is TGCAGTGCTAGTCACCTAGCGAATGAGCAGTTCTTC. This gives the protein CSASHLANEQFF.

The count of this clone is one. The V call is TRBV27, the J call TRBJ2-3, with TRBD1 as a possible D gene (7 bases). From germline, CDR1 is MNHEY and CDR2 SMNVEV (reference sequence). The CDR3 runs 16 residues. V was trimmed by 5 bases and J by 2 bases, leaving 17 bases between them. DNA for the CDR3: TGTGCCAGCAGTCCCCCGACAGGGAGGCTCACAGATACGCAGTATTTT. Translation gives CASSPPTGRLTDTQYF.

This clone has a single count. The chain has TRBV7-9 and TRBJ2-7, with D unresolved. Germline CDR1 reads SEHNR; CDR2 reads FQNEAQ (reference sequence). With 3 bases removed from V and 2 bases from J, the gap between germline ends came to 8 bases. The CDR3 is made up of 13 amino acids. The CDR3 loop is CASSFANPYEQYF. The CDR3 DNA is TGTGCCAGCAGCTTTGCGAATCCCTACGAGCAGTACTTC.

The V and J genes are TRBV28 and TRBJ2-7; 7 bases agree with TRBD2. Trimming removed 6 bases from V and 3 bases from J; junction bases left unmatched: 5. The CDR3 loop spans 13 amino acids. CDR1 and CDR2 (germline): MDHEN, SYDVKM. CDR3 protein: CASRSGIIYEQYF. The CDR3 DNA is TGTGCCAGCAGGAGCGGGATTATCTACGAGCAGTACTTC.

The V and J genes are TRBV2 and TRBJ1-1, with D perhaps matching TRBD1 (5 bases). The CDR3 covers 14 residues. The germline CDR1 and CDR2 sequences are SNHLY and FYNNEI. V was trimmed by 7 bases and J by 5 bases, leaving 17 bases between them. The CDR3 sequence is CASNPQGPRTEAFF. Written as DNA, the CDR3 is TGTGCCAGCAACCCGCAGGGCCCTAGGACTGAAGCTTTCTTT.

The chain couples TRBV2 to TRBJ2-7; 10 nucleotides agree with TRBD2. The CDR3 is made up of 17 amino acids. V trimming: 4 bases; J trimming: 4 bases; junction bases outside the gene matches: 13. Germline-derived CDR1 and CDR2 are SNHLY and FYNNEI. CDR3 in DNA: TGTGCCAGCAGTGGGCTGGGGGGGACTAGCGTACGTTACGAGCAGTACTTC. Protein sequence: CASSGLGGTSVRYEQYF.

The chain links TRBV6-5 to TRBJ2-2, with TRBD1 as a possible D gene (6 bases). V was shortened by 0 bases and J by 4 bases, with 12 bases between the two germline ends. The germline gives CDR1 MNHEY, CDR2 SVGAGI. The CDR3 loop spans 16 amino acids. The CDR3 spells CASSYSGTGLTGELFF. The CDR3 DNA sequence: TGTGCCAGCAGTTACTCGGGAACAGGGCTCACCGGGGAGCTGTTTTTT.

The chain couples TRBV6-5 to TRBJ1-2, with TRBD1 matching 7 bases. With 4 bases clipped from V and 4 bases from J, the junction kept 12 bases outside the gene matches. The V gene's germline CDR1 is MNHEY and CDR2 SVGAGI. CDR3 length equals 16 residues. CDR3 residues: CASSFHNRGAFYGYTF. CDR3 in DNA: TGTGCCAGCAGTTTCCATAACAGGGGTGCATTCTATGGCTACACCTTC.

The V gene is TRBV9, the J gene TRBJ1-3, with unresolved D. Trimming cost V 0 bases and J 4 bases, with 5 bases left between them. The CDR3 is 13 amino acids. Germline CDR1 is SGDLS and CDR2 is YYNGEE. The CDR3 sequence: CASSVAGGNTIYF. CDR3 nucleotide sequence: TGTGCCAGCAGCGTAGCAGGCGGAAACACCATATATTTT.

V and J are TRBV4-1 and TRBJ1-4, with 7 bases that match TRBD1. Germline V gene sequence: CDR1 MGHRA, CDR2 YSYEKL. Trimming at V came to 7 bases and at J to 4 bases, leaving 6 bases not matched to a gene. The CDR3 is 14 residues long. This chain's CDR3 is CASNRDSYNEKLFF. In DNA form, the CDR3 reads TGCGCCAGCAACCGGGACAGCTATAATGAAAAACTGTTTTTT.

The J gene is TRBJ1-4, the V gene TRBV29-1, with TRBD1 as a possible D gene (5 bases). The germline V gene has CDR1 SQVTM and CDR2 ANQGSEA. The V gene lost 5 bases and the J gene lost 0 bases, with 10 bases spanning the gap. The CDR3 runs 14 residues. The CDR3: CSVRRVTTNEKLFF. The DNA for the CDR3 is TGCAGCGTTCGCAGGGTAACAACTAATGAAAAACTGTTTTTT.

The count of this clone is one. This chain connects TRBV15 to TRBJ1-2; unclear D gene. V lost 0 bases and J 3 bases, leaving 5 bases between the germline ends. The CDR3 covers 13 residues. Per the germline V gene, CDR1 is LNHNV and CDR2 is YYDKDF (reference sequence). The CDR3 loop reads CATSRDRDYGYTF. In nucleotides, the CDR3 is TGTGCCACCAGCAGAGATCGGGACTATGGCTACACCTTC.

The chain has TRBV19 and TRBJ1-2; 7 bases align to TRBD1. Germline V gives CDR1 LNHDA, CDR2 SQIVND (reference sequence). The CDR3 runs to 15 residues. V trimming: 4 bases; J trimming: 0 bases; junction bases outside the gene matches: 5. CDR3 in amino acids: CASSTWDRANYGYTF. The CDR3 DNA reads TGTGCCAGTAGTACTTGGGACAGAGCTAACTATGGCTACACCTTC.

The rearrangement joins TRBV9 to TRBJ2-7, with D hard to call. V shed 0 bases and J shed 3 bases, with 19 bases lying between them. The germline gives CDR1 SGDLS, CDR2 YYNGEE. This CDR3 comprises 17 residues. The CDR3 DNA sequence: TGTGCCAGCAGCGTAGGTGACACGTCGTTCTTGAGCTACGAGCAGTACTTC. Translated: CASSVGDTSFLSYEQYF.

This chain connects TRBV5-1 to TRBJ1-2; D uncertain. The germline V and J ends were trimmed by 0 bases and 8 bases, with 17 bases remaining between them. Germline CDR1 and CDR2: SGHRS and YFSETQ. The CDR3 totals 15 residues. DNA for the CDR3: TGCGCCAGCAGCTTGGGATCCAGAGATGGAGCAGGCTACACCTTC. Encoded protein: CASSLGSRDGAGYTF.

The gene calls are TRBV3-1 (or the pseudogene TRBV3-2) and TRBJ2-1; no reliable D call. CDR1 LGHDT and CDR2 YNNKEL come from the germline V gene (reference sequence). The V and J ends lost 0 bases and 5 bases respectively, with 8 bases between them. The CDR3 has 14 residues. The CDR3 DNA reads TGTGCCAGCAGCCAAGAGGTCAGGCACAATGAGCAGTTCTTC. It encodes CASSQEVRHNEQFF.

The chain couples TRBV4-3 to TRBJ2-1; 7 bases are shared with TRBD2. Germline V CDR1 and CDR2: LGHNA, YSLEER. CDR3 length: 18 amino acids. The junction had 10 bases not matched to a gene; V was cut back by 1 base and J by 1 base. In DNA, the CDR3 is TGCGCCAGCAGCCAAGTGGACGTCGCGGGAGATTCCTACAATGAGCAGTTCTTC. Protein: CASSQVDVAGDSYNEQFF.

This chain connects TRBV7-2 to TRBJ1-3; D is possibly TRBD1 (5 bases). Deletions cut 1 base from V and 0 bases from J, with 13 bases between. Germline V lookup: CDR1 SGHTA, CDR2 FQGNSA. This CDR3 contains 17 residues. The CDR3 DNA sequence: TGTGCCAGCAGCTTAGTCGGCGGGGCTTACTCTGGAAACACCATATATTTT. Translated: CASSLVGGAYSGNTIYF.

The J gene is TRBJ2-7, the V gene TRBV28; 7 positions agree with TRBD1. This CDR3 spans 17 amino acids. The V and J ends lost 2 bases and 0 bases, in that order; junction bases with no gene match: 10. The V gene's germline CDR1 is MDHEN and CDR2 SYDVKM. CDR3 nucleotide sequence: TGTGCCAGCAGTTTAATTCGAGGGGCAGGGGGCTCCTACGAGCAGTACTTC. Translated: CASSLIRGAGGSYEQYF.

V and J are TRBV5-6 and TRBJ2-7, with 8 bases aligning to TRBD1. The CDR3 has 14 residues. Trimming took 2 bases from V and 4 from J; bases not matched to a gene: 5. The germline V gene encodes CDR1 SGHDT and CDR2 YYEEEE. The CDR3 coding sequence is TGTGCCAGCAGCTTTGGGACAGGCCCTTACGAGCAGTACTTC. Amino acids: CASSFGTGPYEQYF.